The clone carrying this T cell receptor beta chain has just one count. Its target is unknown. The data were taken from a study of blood T cells in healthy people across ages. Study-level background: There was about one barcoded beta molecule captured by template switching per two T cells. Study outcomes and limitations: When set beside aged donors, long-lived donors presented more naive CD4+ cells and higher diversity.

Germline V gene sequence: CDR1 SGHTA, CDR2 FQGNSA. The CDR3 has 15 amino acids. Together with a sample-barcoded 5' primer, a J-beta primer mix was included in a second PCR lasting about 7 to 11 cycles. Sequencing yielded, for each sample, at least 3 million paired-end reads carrying CDR3. TCRdb recomputed calls from the 5' RACE reads with MiXCR, one row per CDR3 protein. Found here are around 850,000 distinct CDR3 sequences, around 34% of them singletons; the top ten hold 13%. The chain employs TRBV7-2 and TRBJ2-5; TRBD1 is a possible D gene (6 bases). The better agreement between TRBJ2-1 and the DNA end casts doubt on the J call. Material: blood. The source of this sequence is a man between 18 and 35 years old in good health. CDR3 sequence: CASSLAGQNQETQFF. The CDR3 nucleotides are TGTGCCAGCAGCTTAGCGGGACAAAACCAAGAGACCCAGTTCTTC.